The T cell receptor beta chain under discussion was sequenced for a study of blood T cell repertoires in COVID-19. Profiled with immunoSEQ multiplex PCR; TCRdb holds only in-frame clones, not every one. The table records approximately 240,000 clones, around 90% of them present only once. Participants, about 18 to 90 years old, spanned around 25 US areas. The study assigned cohorts using participant-reported clinical history. The germline CDR1 and CDR2 sequences are MGHRA and YSYEKL. The CDR3 sequence is 16 residues long. The V and J ends lost 0 bases and 8 bases respectively, with 16 bases between them.

The chain uses TRBV4-1 and TRBJ2-2; D might be TRBD2 (6 bases). Sequencing was done on a sample of PBMCs or T cells enriched from blood (not recorded which). This clonotype was sampled from a woman in her 30s with acute COVID-19. The CDR3 nucleotides are TGCGCCAGCAGCCAAGAAGTCGGCCCCGGGGGAGGGGAGCTGTTTTTT. Encoded protein: CASSQEVGPGGGELFF.